A selection of T cell receptor beta chains follows, all from one sample in a study of cytomegalovirus exposure and HLA in healthy donors. Clones were read by immunoSEQ multiplex PCR, and TCRdb kept only the in-frame ones, dropping some. The sample consists of about 250,000 clones, under 80% of them appearing once. The sample was PBMCs. The receptors derive from a female donor in good health and CMV-seronegative. The CDR3 runs from the conserved cysteine through the conserved F or W. Fields, in order: D gene, V gene, J gene, CDR3 length, clone size, CDR3 DNA, CDR3 protein. D genes are given only for firm matches. Where a row states a size, it is once, few, many or the class of an expanded clone; other rows omit it.

>TRBD1|TRBV5-8|TRBJ1-2|14|NA
TGTGCCAGCAGCTGGACAGGCTCATCCTATGGCTACACCTTC
CASSWTGSSYGYTF
>TRBD2|TRBV25-1|TRBJ2-7|13|NA
TGTGCCAGCAGGGCTAGCGGCACCTACGAGCAGTACTTC
CASRASGTYEQYF
>TRBD2|TRBV19|TRBJ2-5|21|NA
TGTGCCAGTAGTGCCCAGGGGAACGGACTAGCGGGAGTTGGGGGTAGGGAGACCCAGTACTTC
CASSAQGNGLAGVGGRETQYF
>NA|TRBV7-8|TRBJ2-3|16|NA
TGTGCCAGCAGGTTCCGGCTAGCGTTCAGCACAGATACGCAGTATTTT
CASRFRLAFSTDTQYF
>NA|TRBV10-3|TRBJ2-2|14|NA
TGTGCCATCAGTGAAAGGCAGGGTGGCGGGGAGCTGTTTTTT
CAISERQGGGELFF
>NA|TRBV30|TRBJ1-1|13|NA
TGTGCCTGGAGTAGGTCAGGGAACACTGAAGCTTTCTTT
CAWSRSGNTEAFF
>NA|TRBV4-1|TRBJ2-2|16|NA
TGCGCCAGCAGTCAGCTCGGGAAACGAGTGACCGGGGAGCTGTTTTTT
CASSQLGKRVTGELFF
>NA|TRBV11-3|TRBJ2-1|16|few
TGTGCCAGCAGCTTAGGCCCTCATAGCTCCTACAATGAGCAGTTCTTC
CASSLGPHSSYNEQFF
>NA|TRBV15|TRBJ2-7|16|few
TGTGCCACCAGCAGGCTATTCGGGACTCCTCGTTACGAGCAGTACTTC
CATSRLFGTPRYEQYF
>NA|TRBV12-2|TRBJ1-1|16|NA
TGTGCAAGTCGCTTTCTCGATCAGACAGGGGGCACTGAAGCTTTCTTT
CASRFLDQTGGTEAFF
>NA|TRBV15|TRBJ2-1|18|NA
TGTGCCACCAGCAGGACCTGGTCGGTAGCCCAGGAGGACAATGAGCAGTTCTTC
CATSRTWSVAQEDNEQFF
>NA|TRBV10-1|TRBJ1-4|14|NA
TGCGCCAGCAGTGAGGGAACAGTTAATGAAAAACTGTTTTTT
CASSEGTVNEKLFF
>TRBD1|TRBV19|TRBJ2-3|14|few
TGTGCCAGTACCGCCGACAGGGGCACAGATACGCAGTATTTT
CASTADRGTDTQYF
>NA|TRBV18|TRBJ2-2|14|NA
TGTGCCAGCTCACCACGACAGAACACCGGGGAGCTGTTTTTT
CASSPRQNTGELFF
>NA|TRBV5-4|TRBJ2-1|16|NA
TGTGCCAGCAGGGCGCTGCTAACGGGAGTAATGGGTGAGCAGTTCTTC
CASRALLTGVMGEQFF
>TRBD1|TRBV19|TRBJ2-7|16|NA
TGTGCCAGTAGTCACAGCCCGGGACAGGGGTCCTACGAGCAGTACTTC
CASSHSPGQGSYEQYF
>TRBD1|TRBV2|TRBJ2-7|14|NA
TGTGCCAGCAGTGAAGACAGGGGGCGCTACGAGCAGTACTTC
CASSEDRGRYEQYF
>TRBD2|TRBV9|TRBJ2-3|15|NA
TGTGCCAGCAGCGCCCTCGGGGGGAGCACAGATACGCAGTATTTT
CASSALGGSTDTQYF
>TRBD1|TRBV28|TRBJ1-3|16|NA
TGTGCCAGCAGTCAAGGTGGGGACAGGGGGAAGTACACCATATATTTT
CASSQGGDRGKYTIYF
>NA|TRBV5-1|TRBJ2-5|16|NA
TGCGCCAGCAGCTTGAAGAGCGGCGGGAATACGGAGACCCAGTACTTC
CASSLKSGGNTETQYF
>NA|TRBV7-9|TRBJ2-1|13|NA
TGTGCCAGCAGGCCCCCCAGTAACAATGAGCAGTTCTTC
CASRPPSNNEQFF
>NA|TRBV27|TRBJ2-7|13|NA
TGTGCCAGCAGCCTCCTTGGGGGCGGGGAGCAGTACTTC
CASSLLGGGEQYF
>NA|TRBV20-1|TRBJ2-7|10|few
TGCAGTGCCAGAAGGGGCGAGCAGTACTTC
CSARRGEQYF
>NA|TRBV12-5|TRBJ2-2|20|NA
TGTGCTAGTGGTTTGGTACGATCGTTAGGGGGAGAGACGAACACCGGGGAGCTGTTTTTT
CASGLVRSLGGETNTGELFF
>NA|TRBV11-2|TRBJ2-7|15|NA
TGTGCCAGCAACATAAAAGGCGGAAGCTCCTACGAGCAGTACTTC
CASNIKGGSSYEQYF